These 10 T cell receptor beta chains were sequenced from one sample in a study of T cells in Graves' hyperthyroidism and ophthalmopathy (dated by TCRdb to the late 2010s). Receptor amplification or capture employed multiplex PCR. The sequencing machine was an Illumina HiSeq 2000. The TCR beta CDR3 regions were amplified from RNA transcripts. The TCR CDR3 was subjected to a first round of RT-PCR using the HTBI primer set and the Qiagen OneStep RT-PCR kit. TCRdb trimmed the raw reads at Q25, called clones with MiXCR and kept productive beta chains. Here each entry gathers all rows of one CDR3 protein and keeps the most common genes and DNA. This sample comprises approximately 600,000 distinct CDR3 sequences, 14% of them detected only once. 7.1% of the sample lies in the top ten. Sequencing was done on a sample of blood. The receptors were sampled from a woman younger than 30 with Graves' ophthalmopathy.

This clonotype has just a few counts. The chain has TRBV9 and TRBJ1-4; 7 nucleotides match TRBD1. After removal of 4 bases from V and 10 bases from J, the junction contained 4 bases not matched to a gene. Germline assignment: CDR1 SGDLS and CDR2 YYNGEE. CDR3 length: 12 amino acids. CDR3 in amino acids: CASSRTGGKLFF. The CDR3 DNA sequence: TGTGCCAGCAGCAGGACAGGCGGAAAACTGTTTTTT.

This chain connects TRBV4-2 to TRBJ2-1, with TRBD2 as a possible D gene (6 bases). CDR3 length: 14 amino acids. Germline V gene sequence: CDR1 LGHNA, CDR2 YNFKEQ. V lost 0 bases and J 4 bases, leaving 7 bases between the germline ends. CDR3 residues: CASSQETRYNEQFF. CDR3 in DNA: TGTGCCAGCAGCCAAGAGACTAGATACAATGAGCAGTTCTTC.

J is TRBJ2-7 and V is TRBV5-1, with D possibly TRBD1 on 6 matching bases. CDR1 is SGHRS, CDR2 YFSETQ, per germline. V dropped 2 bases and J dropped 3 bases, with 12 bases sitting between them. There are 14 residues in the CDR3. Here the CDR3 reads CASSLVQGHYEQYF. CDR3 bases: TGCGCCAGCAGCTTAGTACAGGGACACTACGAGCAGTACTTC.

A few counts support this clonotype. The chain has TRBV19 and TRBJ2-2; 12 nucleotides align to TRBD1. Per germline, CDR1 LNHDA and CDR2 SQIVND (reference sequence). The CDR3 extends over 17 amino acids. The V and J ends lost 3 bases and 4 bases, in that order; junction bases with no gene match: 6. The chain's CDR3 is CASSITPGQGATGELFF. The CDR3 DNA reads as TGTGCCAGTAGTATCACTCCGGGACAGGGGGCCACCGGGGAGCTGTTTTTT.

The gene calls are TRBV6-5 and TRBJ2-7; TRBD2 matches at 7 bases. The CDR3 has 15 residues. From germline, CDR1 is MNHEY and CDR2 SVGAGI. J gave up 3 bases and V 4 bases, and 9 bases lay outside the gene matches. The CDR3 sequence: CASSCSFRGDYEQYF. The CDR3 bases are TGTGCCAGCAGTTGCTCGTTTCGGGGGGACTACGAGCAGTACTTC.

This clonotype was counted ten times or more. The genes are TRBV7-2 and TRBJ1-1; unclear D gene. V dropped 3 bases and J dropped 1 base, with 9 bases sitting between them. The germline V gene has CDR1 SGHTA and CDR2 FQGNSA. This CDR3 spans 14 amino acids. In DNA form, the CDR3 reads TGTGCCAGCAGCTTTTTGGTACCGAACACTGAAGCTTTCTTT. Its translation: CASSFLVPNTEAFF. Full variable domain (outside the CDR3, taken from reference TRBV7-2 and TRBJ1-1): GAGVSQSPSNKVTEKGKDVELRCDPISGHTALYWYRQSLGQGLEFLIYFQGNSAPDKSGLPSDRFSAERTGGSVSTLTIQRTQQEDSAVYLCASSFLVPNTEAFFGQGTRLTVV.

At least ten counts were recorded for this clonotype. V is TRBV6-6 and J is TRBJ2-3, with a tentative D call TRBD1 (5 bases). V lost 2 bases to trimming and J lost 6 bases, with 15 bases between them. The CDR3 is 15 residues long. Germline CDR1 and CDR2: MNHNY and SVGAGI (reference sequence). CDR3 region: CASSYRGSLVDTQYF. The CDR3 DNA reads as TGTGCCAGCAGTTACAGGGGTTCGTTGGTGGATACGCAGTATTTT.

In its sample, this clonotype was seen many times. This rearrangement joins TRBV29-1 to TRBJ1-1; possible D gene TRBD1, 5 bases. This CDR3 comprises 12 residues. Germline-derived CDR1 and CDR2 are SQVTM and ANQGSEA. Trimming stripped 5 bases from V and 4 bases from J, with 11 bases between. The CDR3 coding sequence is TGCAGCGTTCAGGGATTGGGCACTGAAGCTTTCTTT. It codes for CSVQGLGTEAFF.

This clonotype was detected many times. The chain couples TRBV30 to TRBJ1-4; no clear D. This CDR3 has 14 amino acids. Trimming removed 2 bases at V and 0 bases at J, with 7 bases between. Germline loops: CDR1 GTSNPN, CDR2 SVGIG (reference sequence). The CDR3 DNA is TGTGCCTGGAGTCTGGCAACAACTAATGAAAAACTGTTTTTT. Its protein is CAWSLATTNEKLFF.

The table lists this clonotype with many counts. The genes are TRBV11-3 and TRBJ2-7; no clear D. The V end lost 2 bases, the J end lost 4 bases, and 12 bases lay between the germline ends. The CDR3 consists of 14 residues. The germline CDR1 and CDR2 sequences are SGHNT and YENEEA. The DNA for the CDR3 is TGTGCCAGCAGCTTATGGCTAAACGGATACGAGCAGTACTTC. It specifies CASSLWLNGYEQYF.